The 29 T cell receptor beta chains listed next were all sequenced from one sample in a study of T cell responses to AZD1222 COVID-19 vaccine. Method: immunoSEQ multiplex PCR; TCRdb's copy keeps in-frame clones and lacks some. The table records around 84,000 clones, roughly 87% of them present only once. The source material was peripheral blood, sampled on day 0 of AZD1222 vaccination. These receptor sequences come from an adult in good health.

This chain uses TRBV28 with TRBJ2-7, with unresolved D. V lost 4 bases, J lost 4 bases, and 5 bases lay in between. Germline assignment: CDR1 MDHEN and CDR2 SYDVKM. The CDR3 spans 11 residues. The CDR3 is CASSSPYEQYF. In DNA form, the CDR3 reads TGTGCCAGCAGTTCACCGTACGAGCAGTACTTC. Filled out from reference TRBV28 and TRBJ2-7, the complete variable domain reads DVKVTQSSRYLVKRTGEKVFLECVQDMDHENMFWYRQDPGLGLRLIYFSYDVKMKEKGDIPEGYSVSREKKERFSLILESASTNQTSMYLCASSSPYEQYFGPGTRLTVT.

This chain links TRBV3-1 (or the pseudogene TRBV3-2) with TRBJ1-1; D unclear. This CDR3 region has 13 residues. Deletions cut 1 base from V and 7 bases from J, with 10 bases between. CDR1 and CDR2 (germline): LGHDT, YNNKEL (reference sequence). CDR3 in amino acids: CASSQGGAVEAFF. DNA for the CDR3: TGTGCCAGCAGCCAAGGAGGAGCAGTTGAAGCTTTCTTT.

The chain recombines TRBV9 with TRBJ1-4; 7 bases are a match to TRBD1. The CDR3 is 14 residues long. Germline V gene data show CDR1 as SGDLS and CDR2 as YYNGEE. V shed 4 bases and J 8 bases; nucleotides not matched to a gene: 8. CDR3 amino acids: CASSLGQRGEKLFF. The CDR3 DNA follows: TGTGCCAGCAGCTTGGGACAGCGGGGAGAAAAACTGTTTTTT.

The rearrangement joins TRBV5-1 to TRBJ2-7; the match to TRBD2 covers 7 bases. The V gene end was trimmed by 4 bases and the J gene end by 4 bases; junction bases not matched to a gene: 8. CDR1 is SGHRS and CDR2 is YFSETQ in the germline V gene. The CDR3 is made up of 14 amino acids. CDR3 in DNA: TGCGCCAGCAGCAGACCTGGGGGAGGGTACGAGCAGTACTTC. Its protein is CASSRPGGGYEQYF.

The CDR3 DNA follows: TGTGCCAGCCGGGGACTAGCGGGAGTCAATGAGCAGTTCTTC. It encodes CASRGLAGVNEQFF. The chain recombines TRBV18 with TRBJ2-1; TRBD2 agrees at 14 bases. J gave up 6 bases and V 8 bases, and 3 bases lay outside the gene matches. CDR3 size: 14 residues. Per the germline V gene, CDR1 is KGHSH and CDR2 is LQKENI.

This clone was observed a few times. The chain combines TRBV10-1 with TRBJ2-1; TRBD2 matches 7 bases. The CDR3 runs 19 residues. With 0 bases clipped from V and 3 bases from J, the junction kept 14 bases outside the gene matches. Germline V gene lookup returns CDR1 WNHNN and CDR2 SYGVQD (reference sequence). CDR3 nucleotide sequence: TGCGCCAGCAGTGAGTCGAGGGGAGGGAACAGGCGCCACTACAATGAGCAGTTCTTC. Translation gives CASSESRGGNRRHYNEQFF.

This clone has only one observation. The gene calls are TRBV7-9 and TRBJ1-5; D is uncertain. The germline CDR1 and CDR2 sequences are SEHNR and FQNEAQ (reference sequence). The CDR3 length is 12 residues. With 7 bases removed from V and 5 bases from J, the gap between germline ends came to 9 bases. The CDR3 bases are TGTGCCAGCACCACCGATGATCAGCCCCAGCATTTT. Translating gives CASTTDDQPQHF.

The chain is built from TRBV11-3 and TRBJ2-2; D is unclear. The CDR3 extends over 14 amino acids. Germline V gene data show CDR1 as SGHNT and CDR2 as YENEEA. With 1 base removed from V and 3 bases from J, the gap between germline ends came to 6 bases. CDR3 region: CASSLGMDTGELFF. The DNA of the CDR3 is TGTGCCAGCAGCTTAGGGATGGACACCGGGGAGCTGTTTTTT.

CDR3 in DNA: TGTGCCAGCTCACTAGTCCCAGGAGGGACTGAAGCTTTCTTT. Its translation is CASSLVPGGTEAFF. The V and J genes are TRBV18 and TRBJ1-1; D not certain. The germline V gene has CDR1 KGHSH and CDR2 LQKENI. The CDR3 length is 14 residues. V shed 4 bases and J shed 5 bases, with 14 bases lying between them. Together with reference TRBV18 and TRBJ1-1, the CDR3 gives the full variable domain: NAGVMQNPRHLVRRRGQEARLRCSPMKGHSHVYWYRQLPEEGLKFMVYLQKENIIDESGMPKERFSAEFPKEGPSILRIQQVVRGDSAAYFCASSLVPGGTEAFFGQGTRLTVV.

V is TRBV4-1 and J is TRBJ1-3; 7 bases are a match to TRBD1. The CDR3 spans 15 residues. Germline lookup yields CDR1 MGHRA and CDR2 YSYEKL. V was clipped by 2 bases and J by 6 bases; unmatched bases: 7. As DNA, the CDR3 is TGCGCCAGCAGCCAACCGCACAGGGGTAAAAACACCATATATTTT. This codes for CASSQPHRGKNTIYF.

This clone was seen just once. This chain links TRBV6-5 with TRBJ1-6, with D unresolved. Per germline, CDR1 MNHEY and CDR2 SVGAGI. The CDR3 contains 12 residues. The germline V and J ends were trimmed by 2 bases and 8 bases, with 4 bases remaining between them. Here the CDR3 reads CASSYGDSPLHF. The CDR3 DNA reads TGTGCCAGCAGTTACGGGGATTCACCCCTCCACTTT.

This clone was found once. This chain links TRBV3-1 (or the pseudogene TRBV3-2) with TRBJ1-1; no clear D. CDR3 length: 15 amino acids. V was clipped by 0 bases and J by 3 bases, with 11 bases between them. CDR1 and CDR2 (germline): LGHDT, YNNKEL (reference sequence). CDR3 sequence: CASSQEPPGHTEAFF. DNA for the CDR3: TGTGCCAGCAGCCAAGAGCCTCCAGGACACACTGAAGCTTTCTTT.

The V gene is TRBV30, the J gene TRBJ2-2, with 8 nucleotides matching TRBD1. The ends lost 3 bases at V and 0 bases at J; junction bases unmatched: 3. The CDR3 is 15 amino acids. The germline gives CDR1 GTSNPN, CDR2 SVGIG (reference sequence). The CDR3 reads CAWRPGGSNTGELFF. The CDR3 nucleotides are TGTGCCTGGAGGCCAGGGGGCTCGAACACCGGGGAGCTGTTTTTT.

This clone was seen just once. The CDR3 spells CASSFARVNGQPQHF. DNA of the CDR3: TGTGCCAGCAGTTTCGCCAGAGTTAATGGTCAGCCCCAGCATTTT. V is TRBV6-2 or TRBV6-3 and J is TRBJ1-5; D is ambiguous. The CDR3 sequence is 15 residues long. Germline V gives CDR1 MNHEY, CDR2 SVGEGT. V lost 4 bases and J 6 bases, leaving 16 bases between the germline ends.

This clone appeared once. CDR3 sequence reads: CASSTQQETQYF. The CDR3 DNA follows: TGTGCCAGCAGCACCCAGCAAGAGACCCAGTACTTC. This chain uses TRBV12-3 or TRBV12-4 with TRBJ2-5; D remains unclear. Trimming removed 6 bases from V and 2 bases from J, with 7 bases in between. The CDR3 runs to 12 residues.

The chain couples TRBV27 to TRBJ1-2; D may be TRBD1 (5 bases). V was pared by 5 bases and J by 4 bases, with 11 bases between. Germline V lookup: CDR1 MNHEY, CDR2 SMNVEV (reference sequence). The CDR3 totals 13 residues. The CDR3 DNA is TGTGCCAGCAGTAACAGGAGAGGCTATGGCTACACCTTC. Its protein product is CASSNRRGYGYTF.

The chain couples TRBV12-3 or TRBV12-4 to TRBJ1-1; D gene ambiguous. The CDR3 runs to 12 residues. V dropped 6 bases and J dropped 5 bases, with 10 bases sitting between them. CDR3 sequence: CASRPDRTEAFF. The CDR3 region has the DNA TGTGCCAGCAGACCGGATCGAACTGAAGCTTTCTTT.

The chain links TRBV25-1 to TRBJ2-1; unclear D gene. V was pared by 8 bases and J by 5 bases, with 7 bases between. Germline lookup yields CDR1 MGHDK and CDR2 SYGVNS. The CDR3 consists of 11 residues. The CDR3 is CASAANNEQFF. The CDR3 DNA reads TGTGCCAGCGCCGCGAACAATGAGCAGTTCTTC.

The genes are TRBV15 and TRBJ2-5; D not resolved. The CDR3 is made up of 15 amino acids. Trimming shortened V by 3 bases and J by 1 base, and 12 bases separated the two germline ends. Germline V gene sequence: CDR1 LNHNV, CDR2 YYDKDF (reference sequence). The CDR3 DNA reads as TGTGCCACCAGCAGGGCAGCTACCTTCCAAGAGACCCAGTACTTC. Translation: CATSRAATFQETQYF.

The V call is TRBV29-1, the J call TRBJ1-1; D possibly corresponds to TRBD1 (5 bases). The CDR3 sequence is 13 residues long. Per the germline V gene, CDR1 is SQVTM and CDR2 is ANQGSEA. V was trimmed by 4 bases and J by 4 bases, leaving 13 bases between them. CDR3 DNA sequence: TGCAGCGTTGGGGGGACGGTTGGCACTGAAGCTTTCTTT. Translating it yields CSVGGTVGTEAFF.

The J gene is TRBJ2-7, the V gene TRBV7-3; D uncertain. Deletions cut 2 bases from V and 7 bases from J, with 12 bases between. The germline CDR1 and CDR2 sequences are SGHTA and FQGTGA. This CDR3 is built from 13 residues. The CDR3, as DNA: TGTGCCAGCAGCTTAGAACCGTTTGGTGAGCAGTACTTC. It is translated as CASSLEPFGEQYF.

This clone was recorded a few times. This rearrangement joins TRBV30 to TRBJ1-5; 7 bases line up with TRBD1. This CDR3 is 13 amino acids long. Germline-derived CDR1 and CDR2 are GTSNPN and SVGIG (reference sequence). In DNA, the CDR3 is TGTGCGACCGGGACAGATAGCAATCAGCCCCAGCATTTT. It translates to CATGTDSNQPQHF.

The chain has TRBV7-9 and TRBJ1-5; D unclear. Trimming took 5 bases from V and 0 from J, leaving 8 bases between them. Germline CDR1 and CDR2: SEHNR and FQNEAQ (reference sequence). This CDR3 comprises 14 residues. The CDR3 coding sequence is TGTGCCAGCAGCCCGACCTTTAGCAATCAGCCCCAGCATTTT. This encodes CASSPTFSNQPQHF.

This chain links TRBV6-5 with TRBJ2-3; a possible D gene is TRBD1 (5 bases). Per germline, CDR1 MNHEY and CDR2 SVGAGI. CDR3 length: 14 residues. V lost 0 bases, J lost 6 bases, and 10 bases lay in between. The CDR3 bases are TGTGCCAGCAGTTACTCGACAGCGTATGATACGCAGTATTTT. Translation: CASSYSTAYDTQYF.

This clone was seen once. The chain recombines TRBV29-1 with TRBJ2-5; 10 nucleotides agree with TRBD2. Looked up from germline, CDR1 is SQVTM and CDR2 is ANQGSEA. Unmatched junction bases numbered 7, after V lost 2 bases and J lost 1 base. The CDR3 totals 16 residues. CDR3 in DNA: TGCAGCGTTGAAATCGGCTGGACTAGCGGCCAAGAGACCCAGTACTTC. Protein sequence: CSVEIGWTSGQETQYF.

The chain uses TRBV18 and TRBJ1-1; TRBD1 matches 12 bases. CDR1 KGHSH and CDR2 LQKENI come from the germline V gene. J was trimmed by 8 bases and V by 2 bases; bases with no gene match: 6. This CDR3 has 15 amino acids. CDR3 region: CASSPTGQGASEAFF. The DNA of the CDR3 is TGTGCCAGCTCACCAACGGGACAGGGGGCGAGCGAAGCTTTCTTT. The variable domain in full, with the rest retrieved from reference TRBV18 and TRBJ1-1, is NAGVMQNPRHLVRRRGQEARLRCSPMKGHSHVYWYRQLPEEGLKFMVYLQKENIIDESGMPKERFSAEFPKEGPSILRIQQVVRGDSAAYFCASSPTGQGASEAFFGQGTRLTVV.

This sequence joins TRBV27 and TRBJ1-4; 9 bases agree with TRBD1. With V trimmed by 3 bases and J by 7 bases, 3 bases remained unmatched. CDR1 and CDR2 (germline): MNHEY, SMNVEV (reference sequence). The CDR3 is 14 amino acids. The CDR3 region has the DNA TGTGCCAGCAGTTTGCAGACAGGGGGTGAAAAACTGTTTTTT. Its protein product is CASSLQTGGEKLFF.

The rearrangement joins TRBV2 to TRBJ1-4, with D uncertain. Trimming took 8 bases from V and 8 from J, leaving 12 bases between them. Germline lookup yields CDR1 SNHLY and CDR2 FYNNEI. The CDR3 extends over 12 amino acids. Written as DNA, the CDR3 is TGTGCCAGCCGGATCCGAGGGGAAAAACTGTTTTTT. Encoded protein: CASRIRGEKLFF.

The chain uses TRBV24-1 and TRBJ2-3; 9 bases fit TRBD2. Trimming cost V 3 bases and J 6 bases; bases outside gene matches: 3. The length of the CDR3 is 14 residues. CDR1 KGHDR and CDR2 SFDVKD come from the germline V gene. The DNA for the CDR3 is TGTGCCACCAGTGATCGACTAGCGGCCGATACGCAGTATTTT. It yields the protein CATSDRLAADTQYF.